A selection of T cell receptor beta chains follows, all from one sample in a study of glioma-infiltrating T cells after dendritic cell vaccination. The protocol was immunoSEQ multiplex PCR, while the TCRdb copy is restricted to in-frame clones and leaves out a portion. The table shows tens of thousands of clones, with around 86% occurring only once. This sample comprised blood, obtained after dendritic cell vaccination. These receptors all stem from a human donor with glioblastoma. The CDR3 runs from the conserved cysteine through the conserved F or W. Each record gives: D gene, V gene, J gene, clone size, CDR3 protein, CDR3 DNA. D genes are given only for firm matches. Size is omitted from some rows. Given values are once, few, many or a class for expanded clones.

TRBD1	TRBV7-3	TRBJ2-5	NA	CASSPRDRGRRETQYF	TGTGCCAGCAGCCCGAGGGACAGGGGGCGGAGGGAGACCCAGTACTTC
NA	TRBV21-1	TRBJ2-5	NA	CASSVLAGGGGETQYF	TGTGCCAGCTCCGTACTAGCGGGAGGGGGTGGGGAGACCCAGTACTTC
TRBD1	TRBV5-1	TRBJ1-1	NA	CASSLQGWGFDEAFF	TGCGCCAGCAGCTTACAGGGGTGGGGGTTCGATGAAGCTTTCTTT
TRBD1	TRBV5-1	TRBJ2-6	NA	CASSSRGPGANVLTF	TGCGCCAGCAGCTCCAGGGGGCCTGGGGCCAACGTCCTGACTTTC
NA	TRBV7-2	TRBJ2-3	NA	CASSLLRDTQYF	TGTGCCAGCAGCCTCCTGCGGGATACGCAGTATTTT
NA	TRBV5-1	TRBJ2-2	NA	CASSLAGRTGELFF	TGCGCCAGCAGCTTAGCAGGGCGGACCGGGGAGCTGTTTTTT
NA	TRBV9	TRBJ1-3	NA	CASSPTRGAGNTIYF	TGTGCCAGCAGCCCAACCAGGGGCGCTGGAAACACCATATATTTT
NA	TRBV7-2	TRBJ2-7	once	CASSLETGFSYEQYF	TGTGCCAGCAGCTTAGAGACGGGGTTCTCCTACGAGCAGTACTTC
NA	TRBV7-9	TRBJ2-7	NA	CASGRQATYEQYF	TGTGCCAGCGGTAGACAGGCAACCTACGAGCAGTACTTC
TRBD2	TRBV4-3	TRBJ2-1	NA	CASSRRTSASSYNEQLF	TGCGCCAGCAGTCGCAGAACTAGCGCAAGCTCCTACAATGAGCAGCTCTTC
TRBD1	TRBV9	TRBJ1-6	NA	CASSKGTDIYLYNSPLHF	TGTGCCAGCAGCAAAGGGACAGATATATACCTCTATAATTCACCCCTCCACTTT